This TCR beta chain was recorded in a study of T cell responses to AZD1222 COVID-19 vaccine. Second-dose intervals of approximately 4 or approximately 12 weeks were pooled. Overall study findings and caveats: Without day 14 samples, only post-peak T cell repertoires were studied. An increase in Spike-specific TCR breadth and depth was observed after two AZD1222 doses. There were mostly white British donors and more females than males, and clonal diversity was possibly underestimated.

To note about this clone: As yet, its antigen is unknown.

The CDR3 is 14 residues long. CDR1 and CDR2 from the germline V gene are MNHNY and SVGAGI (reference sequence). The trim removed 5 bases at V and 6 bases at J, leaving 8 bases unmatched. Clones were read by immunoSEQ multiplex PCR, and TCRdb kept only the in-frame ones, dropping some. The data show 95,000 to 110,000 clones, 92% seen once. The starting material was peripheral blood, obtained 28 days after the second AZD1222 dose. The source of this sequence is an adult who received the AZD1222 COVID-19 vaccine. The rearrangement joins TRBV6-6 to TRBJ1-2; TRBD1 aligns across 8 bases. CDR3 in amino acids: CASSITWDRHGYTF. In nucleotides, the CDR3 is TGTGCCAGCAGTATCACCTGGGACAGGCATGGCTACACCTTC.